The T cell receptor beta chain under discussion was sequenced for a study of T cells in Graves' hyperthyroidism and ophthalmopathy. Each diagnosis was grounded in clinical symptoms, serum thyroxine and TRAb, thyroid ultrasound, and orbital computed tomography. Turning to this clonotype: Its antigen remains unidentified.

Study conclusions and caveats: Stable hyperthyroidism was told apart from ophthalmopathy by a model built on 13 V-J features.

From RNA transcripts, TCR beta CDR3 regions were amplified. The HTBI primer set drove a first-round RT-PCR of the TCR CDR3. TCRdb independently ran MiXCR on the multiplex PCR reads; one entry per CDR3 protein. In the table there are roughly 580,000 distinct CDR3 sequences, more than 45% of which are singletons. The ends were cut back, 6 bases at V and 6 bases at J, with 11 bases in the middle. Germline-derived CDR1 and CDR2 are ENHRY and SYGVKD. The CDR3 runs 12 residues. This clonotype was sampled from a woman aged 18-35 years with Graves' hyperthyroidism. The specimen was peripheral blood or thyroid tissue (not recorded which). V gene TRBV10-3 combines with J gene TRBJ2-5, with D possibly TRBD1 on 5 matching bases. The CDR3 reads CAISGHKKTQYF. The CDR3, as DNA: TGTGCCATCAGCGGACACAAGAAGACCCAGTACTTC.